This section outlines one TCR beta chain sequence together with its context. As yet, its antigen is unknown. This sample stems from a study of cytomegalovirus exposure and HLA in healthy donors. Overall study findings and caveats: Listed as cytomegalovirus-associated were 150 or so TCR beta chains.

The V and J ends lost 2 bases and 0 bases, in that order; junction bases with no gene match: 3. The CDR3 runs 15 residues. The germline V gene encodes CDR1 SNHLY and CDR2 FYNNEI. Amplification used 60 Vbeta primers and 13 Jbeta primers. Measured with immunoSEQ multiplex PCR; TCRdb has only the in-frame clones, and not every one. The data show about 100,000 clones, with under 85% seen just once and around 1.9% held by the top ten. The rearrangement links TRBV2 to TRBJ2-7; 8 bases align to TRBD2. The receptor was derived from a woman aged 40 to 50 in good health and CMV-seronegative. The sample consisted of PBMCs. This CDR3 reads CASSERGGHSYEQYF. The CDR3 nucleotides are TGTGCCAGCAGTGAACGGGGGGGGCACTCCTACGAGCAGTACTTC.